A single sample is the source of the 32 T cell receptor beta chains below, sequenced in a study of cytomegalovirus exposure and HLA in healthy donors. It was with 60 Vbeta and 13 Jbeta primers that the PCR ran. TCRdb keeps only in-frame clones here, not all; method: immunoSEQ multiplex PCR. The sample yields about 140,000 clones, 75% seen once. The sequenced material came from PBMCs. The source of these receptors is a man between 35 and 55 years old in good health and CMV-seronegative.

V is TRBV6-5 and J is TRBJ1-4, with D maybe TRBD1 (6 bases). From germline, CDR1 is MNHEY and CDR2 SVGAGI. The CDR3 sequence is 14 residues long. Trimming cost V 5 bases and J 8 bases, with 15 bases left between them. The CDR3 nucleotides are TGTGCCAGCAGTAGGGACAAGAAGTACGAAAAACTGTTTTTT. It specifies CASSRDKKYEKLFF.

This CDR3 reads CASSLFISNEQFF. CDR3 DNA sequence: TGCGCCAGCAGCTTGTTTATCAGTAATGAGCAGTTCTTC. The rearrangement joins TRBV5-1 to TRBJ2-1; no definite D call. Germline loops: CDR1 SGHRS, CDR2 YFSETQ. The V and J ends lost 1 base and 7 bases respectively, with 9 bases between them. This CDR3 has 13 residues.

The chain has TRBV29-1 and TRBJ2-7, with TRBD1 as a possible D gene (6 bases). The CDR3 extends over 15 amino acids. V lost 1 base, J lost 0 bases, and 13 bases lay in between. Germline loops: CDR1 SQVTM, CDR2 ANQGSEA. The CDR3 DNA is TGCAGCGTTGAAGGTGACAGGATAAGCTCCTACGAGCAGTACTTC. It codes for CSVEGDRISSYEQYF.

The CDR3, as DNA: TGTGCCATCACGGGACAGGGGAGCACAGATACGCAGTATTTT. Its translation: CAITGQGSTDTQYF. The V gene is TRBV10-3, the J gene TRBJ2-3; 10 bases fit TRBD1. J was trimmed by 0 bases and V by 7 bases; bases with no gene match: 1. Germline lookup yields CDR1 ENHRY and CDR2 SYGVKD. The CDR3 extends over 14 amino acids.

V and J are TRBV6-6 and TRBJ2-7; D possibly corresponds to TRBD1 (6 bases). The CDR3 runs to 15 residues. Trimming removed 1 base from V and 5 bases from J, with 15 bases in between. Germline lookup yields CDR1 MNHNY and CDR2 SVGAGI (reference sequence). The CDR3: CASSYFNPRTDEQYF. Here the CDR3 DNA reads TGTGCCAGCAGTTACTTTAACCCACGGACAGACGAGCAGTACTTC.

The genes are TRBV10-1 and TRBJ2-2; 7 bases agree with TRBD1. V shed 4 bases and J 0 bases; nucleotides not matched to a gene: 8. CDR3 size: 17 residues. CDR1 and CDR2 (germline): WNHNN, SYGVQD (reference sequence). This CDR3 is CASSVLRDRANTGELFF. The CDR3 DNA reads TGCGCCAGCAGTGTTTTGCGCGACAGGGCGAACACCGGGGAGCTGTTTTTT.

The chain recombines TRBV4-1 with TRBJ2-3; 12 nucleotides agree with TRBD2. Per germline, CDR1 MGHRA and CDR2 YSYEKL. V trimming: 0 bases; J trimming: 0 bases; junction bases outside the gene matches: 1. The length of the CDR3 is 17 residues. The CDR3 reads CASSQDGTSGSTDTQYF. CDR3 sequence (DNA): TGCGCCAGCAGCCAAGATGGGACTAGCGGGAGCACAGATACGCAGTATTTT.

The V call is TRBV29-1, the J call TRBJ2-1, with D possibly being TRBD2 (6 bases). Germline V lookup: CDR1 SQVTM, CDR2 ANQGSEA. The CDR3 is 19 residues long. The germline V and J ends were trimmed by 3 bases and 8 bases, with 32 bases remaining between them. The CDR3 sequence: CSVDSGGLSLAIPADEQFF. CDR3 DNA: TGCAGCGTTGATTCGGGTGGGTTGTCACTAGCTATCCCCGCCGATGAGCAGTTCTTC.

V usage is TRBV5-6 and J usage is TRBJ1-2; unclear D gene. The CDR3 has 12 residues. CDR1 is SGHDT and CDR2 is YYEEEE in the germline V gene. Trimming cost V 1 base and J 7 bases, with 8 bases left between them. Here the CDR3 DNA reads TGTGCCAGCAGCTTGAATGAGGGTGGCTACACCTTC. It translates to CASSLNEGGYTF.

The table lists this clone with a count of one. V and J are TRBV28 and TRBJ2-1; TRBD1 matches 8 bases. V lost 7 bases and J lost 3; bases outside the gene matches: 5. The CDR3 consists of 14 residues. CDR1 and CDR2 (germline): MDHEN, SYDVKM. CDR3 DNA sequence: TGTGCCAGCAAGACAGGGGAATTCTACAATGAGCAGTTCTTC. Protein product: CASKTGEFYNEQFF.

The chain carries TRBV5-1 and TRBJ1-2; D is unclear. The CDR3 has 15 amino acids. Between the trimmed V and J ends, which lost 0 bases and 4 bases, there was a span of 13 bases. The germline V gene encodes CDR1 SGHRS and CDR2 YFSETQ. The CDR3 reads CASSLESAGVYGYTF. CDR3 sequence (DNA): TGCGCCAGCAGCTTGGAATCAGCCGGGGTCTATGGCTACACCTTC.

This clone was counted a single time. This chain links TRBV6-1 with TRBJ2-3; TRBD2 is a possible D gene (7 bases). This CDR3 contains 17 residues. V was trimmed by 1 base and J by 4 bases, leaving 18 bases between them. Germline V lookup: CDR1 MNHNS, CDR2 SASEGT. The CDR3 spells CASSEVGGGPLADTQYF. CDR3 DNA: TGTGCCAGCAGTGAAGTGGGGGGGGGCCCCTTAGCAGATACGCAGTATTTT.

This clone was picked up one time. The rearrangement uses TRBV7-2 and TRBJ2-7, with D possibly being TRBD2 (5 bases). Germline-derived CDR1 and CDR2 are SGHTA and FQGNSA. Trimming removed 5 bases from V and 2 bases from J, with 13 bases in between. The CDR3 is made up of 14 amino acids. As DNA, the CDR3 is TGTGCCAGCAGCCCACCCTCAGCGGCCTACGAGCAGTACTTC. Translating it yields CASSPPSAAYEQYF.

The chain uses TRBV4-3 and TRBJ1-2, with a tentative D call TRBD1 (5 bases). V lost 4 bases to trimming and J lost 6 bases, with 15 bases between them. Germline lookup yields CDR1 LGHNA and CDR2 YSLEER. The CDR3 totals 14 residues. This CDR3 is CASSLQGRLDGYTF. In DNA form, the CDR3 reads TGCGCCAGCAGCCTCCAGGGAAGATTAGATGGCTACACCTTC.

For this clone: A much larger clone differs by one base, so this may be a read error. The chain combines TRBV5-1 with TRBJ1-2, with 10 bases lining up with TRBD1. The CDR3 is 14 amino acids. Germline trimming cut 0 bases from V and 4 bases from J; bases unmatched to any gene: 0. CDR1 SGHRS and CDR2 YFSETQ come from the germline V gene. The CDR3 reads CASSLGDRGYGYTF. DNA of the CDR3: TGCGCCAGCAGCTTGGGGGACAGGGGCTATGGCTACACCTTC.

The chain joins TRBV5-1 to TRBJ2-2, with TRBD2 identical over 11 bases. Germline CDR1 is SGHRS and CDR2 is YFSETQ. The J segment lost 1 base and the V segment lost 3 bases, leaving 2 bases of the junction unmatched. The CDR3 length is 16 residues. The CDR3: CASSWGTSGNTGELFF. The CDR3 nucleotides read TGCGCCAGCAGCTGGGGGACTAGCGGGAACACCGGGGAGCTGTTTTTT.

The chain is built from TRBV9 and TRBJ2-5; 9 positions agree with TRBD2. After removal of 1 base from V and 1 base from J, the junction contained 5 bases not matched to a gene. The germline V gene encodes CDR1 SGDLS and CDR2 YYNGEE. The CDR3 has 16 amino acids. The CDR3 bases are TGTGCCAGCAGCGTATTAGGTAGCGGGGGCCAAGAGACCCAGTACTTC. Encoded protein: CASSVLGSGGQETQYF.

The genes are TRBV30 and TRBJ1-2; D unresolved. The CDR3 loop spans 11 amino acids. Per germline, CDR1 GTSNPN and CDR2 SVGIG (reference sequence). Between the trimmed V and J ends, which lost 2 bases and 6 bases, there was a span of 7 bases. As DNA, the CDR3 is TGTGCCTGGAGTTGGGAGGATGGCTACACCTTC. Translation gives CAWSWEDGYTF.

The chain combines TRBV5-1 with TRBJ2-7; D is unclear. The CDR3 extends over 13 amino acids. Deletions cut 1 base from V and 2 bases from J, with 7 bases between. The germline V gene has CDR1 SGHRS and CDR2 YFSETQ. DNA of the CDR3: TGCGCCAGCAGCTTGCGACAAACCTACGAGCAGTACTTC. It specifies CASSLRQTYEQYF.

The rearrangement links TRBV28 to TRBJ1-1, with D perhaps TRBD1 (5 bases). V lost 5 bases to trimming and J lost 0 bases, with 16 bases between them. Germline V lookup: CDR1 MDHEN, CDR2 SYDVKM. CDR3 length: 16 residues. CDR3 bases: TGTGCCAGCAGTACTGCGCAGGGCGGGATGAACACTGAAGCTTTCTTT. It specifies CASSTAQGGMNTEAFF.

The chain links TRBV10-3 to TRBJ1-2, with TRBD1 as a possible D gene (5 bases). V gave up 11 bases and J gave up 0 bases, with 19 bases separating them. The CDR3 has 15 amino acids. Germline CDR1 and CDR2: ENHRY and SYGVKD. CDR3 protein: CAAGQDRYPNYGYTF. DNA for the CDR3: TGTGCCGCCGGGCAAGACAGATACCCTAACTATGGCTACACCTTC.

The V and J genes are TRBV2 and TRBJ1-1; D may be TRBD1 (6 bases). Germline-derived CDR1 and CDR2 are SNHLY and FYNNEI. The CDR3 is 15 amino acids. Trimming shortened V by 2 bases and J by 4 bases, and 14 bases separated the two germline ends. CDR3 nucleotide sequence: TGTGCCAGCAGTGAACAGGGGCCAGGTTTCACTGAAGCTTTCTTT. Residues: CASSEQGPGFTEAFF.

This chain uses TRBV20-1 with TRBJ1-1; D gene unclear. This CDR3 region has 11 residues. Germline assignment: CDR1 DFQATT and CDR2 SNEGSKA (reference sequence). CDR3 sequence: CRGSTNTEAFF. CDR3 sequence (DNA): TGCAGGGGCTCTACGAACACTGAAGCTTTCTTT.

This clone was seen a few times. The CDR3 loop reads CASSTSTGGGQPQHF. In DNA form, the CDR3 reads TGTGCCAGCAGTACTTCAACAGGGGGAGGTCAGCCCCAGCATTTT. V is TRBV4-2 and J is TRBJ1-5; the match to TRBD1 covers 8 bases. V shed 6 bases, J shed 6 bases, and the junction held 10 bases outside the gene matches. This CDR3 has 15 amino acids. Germline loops: CDR1 LGHNA, CDR2 YNFKEQ.

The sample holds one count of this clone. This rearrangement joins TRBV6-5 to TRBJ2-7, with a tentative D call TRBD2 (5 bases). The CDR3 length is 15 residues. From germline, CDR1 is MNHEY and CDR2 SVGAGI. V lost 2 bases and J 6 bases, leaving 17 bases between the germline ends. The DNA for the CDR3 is TGTGCCAGCAGTTACCCGCCATCCCTCGGAGGCGAGCAGTACTTC. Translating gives CASSYPPSLGGEQYF.

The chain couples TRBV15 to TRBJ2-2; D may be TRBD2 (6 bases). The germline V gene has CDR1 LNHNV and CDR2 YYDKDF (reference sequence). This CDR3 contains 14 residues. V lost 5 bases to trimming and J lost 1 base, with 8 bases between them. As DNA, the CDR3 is TGTGCCACCAGCGGGACTGAGAACACCGGGGAGCTGTTTTTT. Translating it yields CATSGTENTGELFF.

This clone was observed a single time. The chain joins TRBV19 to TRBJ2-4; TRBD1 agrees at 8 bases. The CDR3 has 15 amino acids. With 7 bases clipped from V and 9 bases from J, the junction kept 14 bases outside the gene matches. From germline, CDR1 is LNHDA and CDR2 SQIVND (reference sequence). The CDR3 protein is CASNQGARFVGIQYF. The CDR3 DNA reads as TGTGCCAGTAATCAGGGGGCGCGCTTCGTGGGCATTCAGTACTTC.

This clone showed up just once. CDR3 sequence (DNA): TGTGCCAGCAGTGACTCCGGACAGGCCTGGAATTCACCCCTCCACTTT. It codes for CASSDSGQAWNSPLHF. The chain links TRBV6-4 to TRBJ1-6; 7 nucleotides align to TRBD1. The CDR3 is made up of 16 amino acids. CDR1 is MRHNA, CDR2 SNTAGT, per germline. The V and J ends lost 0 bases and 7 bases, in that order; junction bases with no gene match: 6.

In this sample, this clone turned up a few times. CDR3 nucleotides: TGTGCCAGCAGTTCGGGACAGGGACGTTGGAACACTGAAGCTTTCTTT. Translating gives CASSSGQGRWNTEAFF. The genes are TRBV7-2 and TRBJ1-1, with 9 bases that match TRBD1. CDR3 size: 16 residues. The ends lost 6 bases at V and 1 base at J; junction bases unmatched: 9. Germline V lookup: CDR1 SGHTA, CDR2 FQGNSA.

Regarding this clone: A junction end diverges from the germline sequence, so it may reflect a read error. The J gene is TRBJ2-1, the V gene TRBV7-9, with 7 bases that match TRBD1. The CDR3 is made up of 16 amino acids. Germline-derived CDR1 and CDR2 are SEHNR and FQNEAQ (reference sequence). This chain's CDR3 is CSSSPKGQDSYNEQFF. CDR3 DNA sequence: TGTTCCAGCAGCCCCAAAGGACAGGACTCCTACAATGAGCAGTTCTTC.

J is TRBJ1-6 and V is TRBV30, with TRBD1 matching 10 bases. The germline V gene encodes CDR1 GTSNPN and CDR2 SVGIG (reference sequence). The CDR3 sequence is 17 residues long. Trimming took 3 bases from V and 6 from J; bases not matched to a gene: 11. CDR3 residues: CAWSPLGDRGLNSPLHF. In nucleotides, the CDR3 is TGTGCCTGGAGCCCCCTCGGAGACAGGGGGCTTAATTCACCCCTCCACTTT.

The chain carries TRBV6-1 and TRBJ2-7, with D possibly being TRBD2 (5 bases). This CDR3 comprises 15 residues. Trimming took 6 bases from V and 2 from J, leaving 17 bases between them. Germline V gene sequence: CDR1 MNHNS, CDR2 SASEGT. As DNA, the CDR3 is TGTGCCAGCAGGGTGGCCGGCGGGCCTACCTACGAGCAGTACTTC. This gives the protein CASRVAGGPTYEQYF.